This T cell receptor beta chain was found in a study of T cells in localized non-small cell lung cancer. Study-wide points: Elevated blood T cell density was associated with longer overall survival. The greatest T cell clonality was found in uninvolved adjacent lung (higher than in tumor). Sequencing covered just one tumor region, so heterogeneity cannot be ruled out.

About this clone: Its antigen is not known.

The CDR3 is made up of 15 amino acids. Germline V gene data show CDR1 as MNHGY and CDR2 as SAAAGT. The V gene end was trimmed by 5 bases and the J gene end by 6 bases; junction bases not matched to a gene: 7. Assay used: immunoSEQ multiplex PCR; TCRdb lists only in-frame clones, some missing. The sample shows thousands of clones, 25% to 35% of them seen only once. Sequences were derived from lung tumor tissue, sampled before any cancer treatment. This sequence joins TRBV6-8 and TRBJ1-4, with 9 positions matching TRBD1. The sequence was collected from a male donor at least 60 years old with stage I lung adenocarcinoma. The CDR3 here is CASSARDRVYEKLFF. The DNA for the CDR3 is TGTGCCAGCAGTGCCCGGGACAGGGTATATGAAAAACTGTTTTTT.